This T cell receptor (beta chain) came from a study of cytomegalovirus exposure and HLA in healthy donors. Trimming pared 3 bases from V and 1 base from J, leaving 13 bases between. This CDR3 is built from 16 residues. The germline V gene encodes CDR1 SGDLS and CDR2 YYNGEE. 60 Vbeta and 13 Jbeta primers were used in PCR. The protocol was immunoSEQ multiplex PCR, while the TCRdb copy is restricted to in-frame clones and leaves out a portion. The sample includes 150,000 to 160,000 clones, approximately 79% of them seen just once. Sequenced: PBMCs. This chain joins TRBV9 and TRBJ2-2; tentative D call: TRBD1 (5 bases). The TCR sequence derives from a woman aged 50 to 60 in good health and CMV-seropositive. The CDR3: CASSGGHFENTGELFF. The CDR3 coding sequence is TGTGCCAGCAGCGGAGGACACTTCGAGAACACCGGGGAGCTGTTTTTT.